A single sample gave rise to the 29 T cell receptor beta chains below, sequenced in a study of OX40 agonist ivuxolimab in advanced cancers. The assay was immunoSEQ multiplex PCR, and TCRdb's table has in-frame clones only and misses some. The sample has approximately 90,000 clones; about 89% are singletons. This material consisted of CD4+ or CD8+ T cells sorted from blood, taken in a trial of the OX40 agonist ivuxolimab. All receptors come from an adult with an advanced solid tumor such as melanoma, head and neck, liver or kidney cancer.

This sequence joins TRBV11-3 and TRBJ1-2; 7 nucleotides match TRBD1. V shed 5 bases and J 0 bases; nucleotides not matched to a gene: 6. From germline, CDR1 is SGHNT and CDR2 YENEEA. CDR3 length: 15 residues. The CDR3 DNA is TGTGCCAGCAGCAGTGGGACAGCACCTAACTATGGCTACACCTTC. It yields the protein CASSSGTAPNYGYTF.

J is TRBJ1-5 and V is TRBV15; no reliable D call. CDR3 length: 15 amino acids. Trimming took 0 bases from V and 0 from J, leaving 6 bases between them. The germline V gene encodes CDR1 LNHNV and CDR2 YYDKDF (reference sequence). The CDR3 sequence is CATSRDRGSNQPQHF. The CDR3 DNA reads TGTGCCACCAGCAGAGATAGAGGTAGCAATCAGCCCCAGCATTTT.

This clone was recorded only once. This chain uses TRBV30 with TRBJ2-3; D tentatively reads TRBD1 or TRBD2 (6 bases each). Germline V CDR1 and CDR2: GTSNPN, SVGIG (reference sequence). V lost 2 bases and J 4 bases, leaving 16 bases between the germline ends. The CDR3 sequence is 15 residues long. The CDR3 here is CAWSRGARRADTQYF. CDR3 DNA sequence: TGTGCCTGGAGTAGGGGGGCCCGGAGAGCAGATACGCAGTATTTT.

The rearrangement links TRBV7-8 to TRBJ2-1; 10 bases align to TRBD2. This CDR3 has 19 amino acids. The J segment lost 9 bases and the V segment lost 1 base, leaving 18 bases of the junction unmatched. Per the germline V gene, CDR1 is SGHVS and CDR2 is FQNEAQ. The CDR3 loop reads CASSLVRPGLAVEGGEQFF. CDR3 sequence (DNA): TGTGCCAGCAGCTTAGTCCGCCCCGGACTAGCGGTCGAAGGGGGTGAGCAGTTCTTC.

J is TRBJ2-3 and V is TRBV6-4; D not certain. The germline V and J ends were trimmed by 3 bases and 3 bases, with 10 bases remaining between them. The germline V gene has CDR1 MRHNA and CDR2 SNTAGT. There are 14 residues in the CDR3. The CDR3 region has the DNA TGTGCCAGCAGTGAGGGCAGTGTAACAGATACGCAGTATTTT. It translates to CASSEGSVTDTQYF.

As to this clone: The germline gene is not matched at one end of the junction; a read error may be the cause. The chain joins TRBV18 to TRBJ2-5; TRBD1 might be the D (6 bases). CDR1 is KGHSH and CDR2 is LQKENI in the germline V gene. The CDR3 consists of 13 residues. The CDR3 DNA is TGCGCAGGGGCCGGAGGTCCAGGGGAGACCCAGTACTTC. Its translation: CAGAGGPGETQYF.

The chain employs TRBV7-6 and TRBJ2-3; D perhaps matches TRBD2 (5 bases). This CDR3 is built from 14 residues. Germline V gives CDR1 SGHVS, CDR2 FNYEAQ. V dropped 3 bases and J dropped 0 bases, with 7 bases sitting between them. The chain's CDR3 is CASSFPGSTDTQYF. The CDR3 DNA sequence: TGTGCCAGCAGCTTCCCGGGGAGCACAGATACGCAGTATTTT.

The rearrangement uses TRBV19 and TRBJ1-1; tentative D call: TRBD1 (5 bases). Germline CDR1 is LNHDA and CDR2 is SQIVND (reference sequence). This CDR3 contains 16 residues. The V and J ends lost 0 bases and 2 bases respectively, with 13 bases between them. The CDR3 nucleotides are TGTGCCAGTAGTATAGAGAGGGACTGGGCAAACACTGAAGCTTTCTTT. Protein sequence: CASSIERDWANTEAFF.

This chain uses TRBV9 with TRBJ2-1; 8 positions match TRBD1. Per the germline V gene, CDR1 is SGDLS and CDR2 is YYNGEE. After removal of 4 bases from V and 9 bases from J, the junction contained 6 bases not matched to a gene. The CDR3 is 13 residues long. CDR3 region: CASSRTDRGEQFF. Here the CDR3 DNA reads TGTGCCAGCAGCAGAACCGACAGGGGTGAGCAGTTCTTC.

J is TRBJ1-1 and V is TRBV20-1; possible D gene TRBD1, 5 bases. Between the trimmed V and J ends, which lost 3 bases and 7 bases, there was a span of 9 bases. CDR3 size: 11 residues. Germline loops: CDR1 DFQATT, CDR2 SNEGSKA (reference sequence). The DNA for the CDR3 is TGCAGTGCTAGGTACAGGTATGAAGCTTTCTTT. Translating it yields CSARYRYEAFF.

This rearrangement joins TRBV28 to TRBJ1-2; perhaps TRBD1 as D (6 bases). CDR1 is MDHEN and CDR2 is SYDVKM in the germline V gene. The CDR3 is 13 amino acids. The V gene lost 7 bases and the J gene lost 8 bases, with 17 bases spanning the gap. In nucleotides, the CDR3 is TGTGCCAGCAAGGCAGGGGTCTCTCGCGGCTACACCTTC. Translation gives CASKAGVSRGYTF.

This sequence joins TRBV6-1 and TRBJ1-2; weak D call: TRBD1 (5 bases). This CDR3 is 13 amino acids long. Trimming took off 8 bases at V and 2 bases at J, with 12 bases between the two ends. The germline V gene encodes CDR1 MNHNS and CDR2 SASEGT. The CDR3 region is CASQGDINYGYTF. In DNA form, the CDR3 reads TGTGCCAGCCAAGGGGATATCAACTATGGCTACACCTTC.

The rearrangement links TRBV11-3 to TRBJ2-2, with 7 bases that match TRBD1. This CDR3 is built from 18 residues. The germline CDR1 and CDR2 sequences are SGHNT and YENEEA. The trim removed 5 bases at V and 2 bases at J, leaving 14 bases unmatched. The CDR3 is CASSPPTGATSNTGELFF. The CDR3 DNA reads as TGTGCCAGCAGCCCCCCCACAGGGGCGACTTCAAACACCGGGGAGCTGTTTTTT.

This clone is a singleton in its sample. The genes are TRBV2 and TRBJ2-7; tentative D call: TRBD1 (6 bases). CDR1 and CDR2 from the germline V gene are SNHLY and FYNNEI. The ends were cut back, 5 bases at V and 3 bases at J, with 11 bases in the middle. The CDR3 covers 13 residues. CDR3 in amino acids: CASSTRTVYEQYF. The CDR3 DNA is TGTGCCAGCAGTACTCGGACAGTCTACGAGCAGTACTTC. The full variable domain, its missing parts supplied by reference TRBV2 and TRBJ2-7, is EPEVTQTPSHQVTQMGQEVILRCVPISNHLYFYWYRQILGQKVEFLVSFYNNEISEKSEIFDDQFSVERPDGSNFTLKIRSTKLEDSAMYFCASSTRTVYEQYFGPGTRLTVT.

The chain links TRBV4-2 to TRBJ2-3; possibly TRBD2 for D (6 bases). The CDR3 length is 15 residues. Looked up from germline, CDR1 is LGHNA and CDR2 is YNFKEQ. The V end was cut by 0 bases, the J end by 8 bases, with 15 bases between. Here the CDR3 DNA reads TGTGCCAGCAGCCAAGAACGGCTCGGGGGAGGTACGCAGTATTTT. Its protein is CASSQERLGGGTQYF.

CDR3: CASKPLASSYNEQFF. As DNA, the CDR3 is TGCGCCAGCAAACCGCTAGCTAGCTCCTACAATGAGCAGTTCTTC. The rearrangement links TRBV5-1 to TRBJ2-1, with TRBD2 as a possible D gene (5 bases). This CDR3 is 15 amino acids long. The germline V gene encodes CDR1 SGHRS and CDR2 YFSETQ. The V gene lost 6 bases and the J gene lost 0 bases, with 13 bases spanning the gap.

The chain uses TRBV30 and TRBJ2-4; D remains ambiguous. This CDR3 spans 12 amino acids. Trimming removed 0 bases at V and 4 bases at J, with 4 bases between. Germline V gene sequence: CDR1 GTSNPN, CDR2 SVGIG (reference sequence). In DNA, the CDR3 is TGTGCCTGGAGTGTAATTAAAAACATTCAGTACTTC. Amino acid sequence: CAWSVIKNIQYF.

The chain employs TRBV9 and TRBJ2-6, with 7 bases matching TRBD1. The CDR3 sequence is 17 residues long. The germline V gene has CDR1 SGDLS and CDR2 YYNGEE. V dropped 3 bases and J dropped 2; count of bases not matched to a gene: 8. CDR3 coding DNA: TGTGCCAGCAGCGCTGACAGGGTACTCCCTGGGGCCAACGTCCTGACTTTC. Amino acids: CASSADRVLPGANVLTF.

This clone has just one count. This chain uses TRBV30 with TRBJ1-6, with D tentatively TRBD1 (6 bases). Germline-derived CDR1 and CDR2 are GTSNPN and SVGIG (reference sequence). The V end lost 0 bases, the J end lost 8 bases, and 14 bases lay between the germline ends. The CDR3 loop spans 15 amino acids. CDR3 sequence (DNA): TGTGCCTGGAGTGTACTGGGGGCGGTTCATTCACCCCTCCACTTT. Protein: CAWSVLGAVHSPLHF.

This chain links TRBV11-3 with TRBJ2-5; perhaps D is TRBD1 or TRBD2 (6 bases each). CDR3 size: 13 residues. Trimming cost V 2 bases and J 3 bases, with 7 bases left between them. From germline, CDR1 is SGHNT and CDR2 YENEEA. DNA for the CDR3: TGTGCCAGCAGCTTAAGGGGGGAAGAGACCCAGTACTTC. Protein sequence: CASSLRGEETQYF.

The chain recombines TRBV6-1 with TRBJ2-5, with D perhaps matching TRBD2 (6 bases). Germline assignment: CDR1 MNHNS and CDR2 SASEGT. The V and J ends lost 10 bases and 2 bases respectively, with 11 bases between them. CDR3 length: 12 amino acids. The CDR3 DNA reads TGTGCCACCCTAGCGCTGCAAGAGACCCAGTACTTC. Protein: CATLALQETQYF.

V is TRBV11-3 and J is TRBJ2-7; TRBD1 matches at 9 bases. The V gene's germline CDR1 is SGHNT and CDR2 YENEEA. V was pared by 5 bases and J by 1 base, with 3 bases of the junction left unmatched. This CDR3 is 14 amino acids long. The CDR3 DNA reads TGTGCCAGCAGCCAGGGACAGGGTTCCTACGAGCAGTACTTC. The encoded protein is CASSQGQGSYEQYF.

The chain links TRBV7-2 to TRBJ2-3, with 8 bases lining up with TRBD2. V was clipped by 1 base and J by 1 base; unmatched bases: 7. The CDR3 has 17 residues. Germline V gene lookup returns CDR1 SGHTA and CDR2 FQGNSA. Here the CDR3 DNA reads TGTGCCAGCAGCTTAGGACCCGGGGGGGCGCGCACAGATACGCAGTATTTT. Protein: CASSLGPGGARTDTQYF.

The rearrangement links TRBV28 to TRBJ2-1; 11 nucleotides match TRBD1. Germline CDR1 is MDHEN and CDR2 is SYDVKM. The CDR3 sequence is 14 residues long. V dropped 7 bases and J dropped 8; count of bases not matched to a gene: 7. The CDR3 DNA sequence: TGTGCCAGCACCACCGGGACAGGGGGTTATGAGCAGTTCTTC. Translation gives CASTTGTGGYEQFF.

The genes are TRBV6-5 and TRBJ2-1; D is perhaps TRBD2 (6 bases). With 11 bases removed from V and 4 bases from J, the gap between germline ends came to 12 bases. The CDR3 is made up of 12 amino acids. Germline CDR1 reads MNHEY; CDR2 reads SVGAGI. CDR3 region: CASYGGYNEQFF. Here the CDR3 DNA reads TGTGCCTCCTATGGGGGGTACAATGAGCAGTTCTTC.

The chain recombines TRBV27 with TRBJ2-7; weak D call: TRBD1 (6 bases). Trimming removed 3 bases at V and 3 bases at J, with 12 bases between. This CDR3 is built from 14 residues. Germline CDR1 reads MNHEY; CDR2 reads SMNVEV (reference sequence). The CDR3 region has the DNA TGTGCCAGCAGTTTGACAGGAATCAACTACGAGCAGTACTTC. It encodes CASSLTGINYEQYF.

CDR3 sequence (DNA): TGTGCCAGCAGCTTAGCGCTCACGGCTGAGCAGTTCTTC. This gives the protein CASSLALTAEQFF. The chain couples TRBV7-9 to TRBJ2-1; D not certain. CDR1 is SEHNR, CDR2 FQNEAQ, per germline (reference sequence). Trimming removed 0 bases from V and 9 bases from J, with 9 bases in between. The length of the CDR3 is 13 residues.

The genes are TRBV2 and TRBJ2-2; TRBD2 matches at 9 bases. Trimming took 4 bases from V and 5 from J; bases not matched to a gene: 8. Germline assignment: CDR1 SNHLY and CDR2 FYNNEI. The CDR3 totals 16 residues. The CDR3 DNA reads TGTGCCAGCAGTGTAAATGGCGGGAGGGAAACCGGGGAGCTGTTTTTT. Translation gives CASSVNGGRETGELFF.

CDR3 loop: CASSLGGTNTEAFF. The CDR3 DNA reads as TGTGCCAGCAGCTTAGGGGGGACGAACACTGAAGCTTTCTTT. The genes are TRBV11-3 and TRBJ1-1; D possibly corresponds to TRBD1 (5 bases). Germline CDR1 SGHNT, CDR2 YENEEA. The CDR3 has 14 residues. Between the trimmed V and J ends, which lost 1 base and 1 base, there was a span of 7 bases.